The 29 T cell receptor beta chains reported below all come from one sample, sequenced in a study of early T cells in non-severe SARS-CoV-2 infection. TCRdb used MiXCR to reprocess the 5' RACE reads, holding one entry per CDR3 protein. The sample yields roughly 72,000 distinct CDR3 sequences, approximately 13% seen once. The sequences come from whole blood, collected at baseline. Source of these receptors: an adult who was a healthcare worker with PCR-confirmed SARS-CoV-2 infection or an uninfected control (not recorded which).

The sample holds many counts of this clonotype. V and J are TRBV7-6 and TRBJ1-4; 7 bases agree with TRBD1. The CDR3 spans 15 residues. Unmatched junction bases numbered 7, after V lost 4 bases and J lost 5 bases. Germline CDR1 and CDR2: SGHVS and FNYEAQ. CDR3 region: CASSSAGQRNEKLFF. CDR3 DNA sequence: TGTGCCAGCAGCTCCGCGGGACAGAGGAATGAAAAACTGTTTTTT.

In its sample, this clonotype was seen a few times. The chain combines TRBV12-3 or TRBV12-4 with TRBJ2-2; TRBD1 aligns across 7 bases. Trimming took 5 bases from V and 1 from J; bases not matched to a gene: 4. This CDR3 has 15 residues. CDR3 DNA sequence: TGTGCCAGCAGTCCCAGGGGGTGGAACACCGGGGAGCTGTTTTTT. This sequence encodes CASSPRGWNTGELFF.

In DNA form, the CDR3 reads TGTGCAAGTCGCTTCAGAGAACTGAACACTGAAGTTTTCTTT. Translating gives CASRFRELNTEVFF. The chain links TRBV12-2 to TRBJ1-1. TRBV12-2 is designated a pseudogene. This CDR3 is 14 amino acids long.

The chain joins TRBV7-9 to TRBJ2-2, with 7 positions matching TRBD2. V lost 2 bases to trimming and J lost 6 bases; unmatched junction nucleotides: 3. Germline V gene lookup returns CDR1 SEHNR and CDR2 FQNEAQ (reference sequence). The CDR3 sequence is 14 residues long. CDR3 in amino acids: CASSLTSAPGELFF. The CDR3 DNA reads as TGTGCCAGCAGCTTAACTAGCGCCCCCGGGGAGCTGTTTTTT.

The sample holds many counts of this clonotype. This chain uses TRBV20-1 with TRBJ1-2; 8 nucleotides align to TRBD1. The CDR3 runs to 12 residues. The germline gives CDR1 DFQATT, CDR2 SNEGSKA (reference sequence). With 6 bases clipped from V and 8 bases from J, the junction kept 8 bases outside the gene matches. The CDR3 is CSAGQGVDGYTF. The CDR3 nucleotides read TGCAGTGCCGGACAGGGTGTTGACGGCTACACCTTC.

This sequence joins TRBV19 and TRBJ1-4; the D is unclear. Trimming shortened V by 2 bases and J by 6 bases, and 7 bases separated the two germline ends. Germline CDR1 reads LNHDA; CDR2 reads SQIVND (reference sequence). This CDR3 spans 13 amino acids. The CDR3 region has the DNA TGTGCCAGTAGTATATTCGGAGATGAAAAACTGTTTTTT. Amino acids: CASSIFGDEKLFF.

The table lists this clonotype with a count of one. The CDR3 here is CASSIRSWFHEQYF. The DNA for the CDR3 is TGTGCCAGTAGTATCCGGTCTTGGTTCCACGAGCAGTACTTC. The chain is built from TRBV19 and TRBJ2-7; D not resolved. The length of the CDR3 is 14 residues. Trimming took off 3 bases at V and 5 bases at J, with 14 bases between the two ends. Germline CDR1 is LNHDA and CDR2 is SQIVND (reference sequence).

This clonotype appeared a few times. The V gene is TRBV28, the J gene TRBJ1-1, with no clear D. The CDR3 runs 14 residues. CDR1 and CDR2 (germline): MDHEN, SYDVKM. V lost 6 bases and J lost 3, with 14 bases in between. The CDR3 sequence is CASSPSPRYTEAFF. DNA for the CDR3: TGTGCCAGCAGCCCCTCCCCGAGGTACACTGAAGCTTTCTTT. Full variable domain (missing parts from reference TRBV28 and TRBJ1-1): DVKVTQSSRYLVKRTGEKVFLECVQDMDHENMFWYRQDPGLGLRLIYFSYDVKMKEKGDIPEGYSVSREKKERFSLILESASTNQTSMYLCASSPSPRYTEAFFGQGTRLTVV.

This clonotype was observed a few times. The chain has TRBV20-1 and TRBJ2-3; 10 positions match TRBD2. Germline CDR1 is DFQATT and CDR2 is SNEGSKA (reference sequence). There are 15 residues in the CDR3. Losses at the gene ends were 8 bases for V and 0 bases for J; bases not matched to a gene: 8. The chain's CDR3 is CSTVGLAVSTDTQYF. As DNA, the CDR3 is TGCAGTACAGTCGGACTAGCGGTTAGCACAGATACGCAGTATTTT.

The chain is built from TRBV7-2 and TRBJ2-7, with 9 bases that match TRBD1. Trimming removed 5 bases from V and 2 bases from J; junction bases left unmatched: 4. In germline, CDR1 is SGHTA, CDR2 FQGNSA. This CDR3 contains 14 residues. The CDR3 nucleotides are TGTGCCAGCAGCATCCGGGACAGGGCCTACGAGCAGTACTTC. Its protein is CASSIRDRAYEQYF.

This clonotype has only a few counts. This rearrangement joins TRBV10-1 to TRBJ2-4, with TRBD1 identical over 7 bases. The germline CDR1 and CDR2 sequences are WNHNN and SYGVQD (reference sequence). V gave up 0 bases and J gave up 6 bases; unmatched junction bases: 2. CDR3 length equals 14 residues. The CDR3 loop reads CASSESGTANIQYF. CDR3 bases: TGCGCCAGCAGTGAGTCGGGGACAGCAAACATTCAGTACTTC.

The chain combines TRBV11-2 with TRBJ2-7, with a weak D call TRBD2 (6 bases). Germline lookup yields CDR1 SGHAT and CDR2 FQNNGV. The CDR3 has 14 residues. The V end lost 1 base, the J end lost 2 bases, and 9 bases lay between the germline ends. The CDR3 region has the DNA TGTGCCAGCAGCTTAGGCGGGGAACCCTACGAGCAGTACTTC. Residues: CASSLGGEPYEQYF.

This clonotype was seen only a few times. The chain couples TRBV27 to TRBJ2-2, with no clear D. The germline gives CDR1 MNHEY, CDR2 SMNVEV (reference sequence). V gave up 1 base and J gave up 5 bases, with 8 bases separating them. The CDR3 has 14 amino acids. This CDR3 reads CASSLYKGTGELFF. CDR3 nucleotides: TGTGCCAGCAGTTTATATAAGGGAACCGGGGAGCTGTTTTTT.

Ten or more counts support this clonotype. The chain has TRBV24-1 and TRBJ2-7; the D call may be TRBD1 or TRBD2 (5 bases each). Looked up from germline, CDR1 is KGHDR and CDR2 is SFDVKD. Deletions cut 2 bases from V and 6 bases from J, with 13 bases between. The CDR3 covers 14 residues. The CDR3 DNA follows: TGTGCCACCAGTGATTCGAAGGGGCGGGTCGAGCAGTACTTC. Translating it yields CATSDSKGRVEQYF.

The V and J genes are TRBV11-1 and TRBJ2-2; TRBD1 agrees at 11 bases. The germline CDR1 and CDR2 sequences are SGHAT and FQDESV (reference sequence). The ends lost 4 bases at V and 1 base at J; junction bases unmatched: 5. CDR3 length equals 17 residues. CDR3 sequence (DNA): TGTGCCAGCAGCTGGACAGGGGGCGCGGGGAACACCGGGGAGCTGTTTTTT. Protein sequence: CASSWTGGAGNTGELFF.

This chain joins TRBV6-1 and TRBJ2-1, with TRBD2 matching over 12 bases. The CDR3 has 14 residues. V shed 7 bases, J shed 8 bases, and the junction held 6 bases outside the gene matches. Germline lookup yields CDR1 MNHNS and CDR2 SASEGT. The CDR3: CASTSGGAIDEQFF. In DNA form, the CDR3 reads TGTGCCAGCACTAGCGGGGGGGCCATCGATGAGCAGTTCTTC.

This clonotype was observed a handful of times. This chain links TRBV4-2 with TRBJ2-2; a possible D gene is TRBD2 (7 bases). Germline V gene lookup returns CDR1 LGHNA and CDR2 YNFKEQ. This CDR3 is 16 amino acids long. The ends were cut back, 1 base at V and 2 bases at J, with 11 bases in the middle. The CDR3 bases are TGTGCCAGCAGCCAAGGCGGGGGCGAAAACACCGGGGAGCTGTTTTTT. Translated, it gives CASSQGGGENTGELFF.

The V and J genes are TRBV4-1 and TRBJ2-1; the match to TRBD2 covers 9 bases. The CDR3 extends over 16 amino acids. Germline V CDR1 and CDR2: MGHRA, YSYEKL. V lost 0 bases to trimming and J lost 9 bases; unmatched junction nucleotides: 9. Here the CDR3 DNA reads TGCGCCAGCAGCCAAGAAACGCGGGGGGGCCGCAGTGAGCAGTTCTTC. It is translated as CASSQETRGGRSEQFF.

This clonotype was found a few times. This rearrangement joins TRBV28 to TRBJ2-5; D gene unclear. Germline V gene lookup returns CDR1 MDHEN and CDR2 SYDVKM. The CDR3 is made up of 13 amino acids. V lost 7 bases and J lost 2, with 11 bases in between. Here the CDR3 DNA reads TGTGCCAGCAAAGTTAGGAATCAAGAGACCCAGTACTTC. Amino acids: CASKVRNQETQYF.

In this sample, this clonotype turned up a few times. The chain couples TRBV19 to TRBJ1-5; D may be TRBD1 (5 bases). The ends were cut back, 6 bases at V and 6 bases at J, with 15 bases in the middle. The CDR3 is 14 residues long. Per the germline V gene, CDR1 is LNHDA and CDR2 is SQIVND (reference sequence). The CDR3 here is CASSPGAWGQPQHF. CDR3 DNA sequence: TGTGCCAGTAGCCCCGGGGCCTGGGGTCAGCCCCAGCATTTT. The whole variable domain, remainder taken from reference TRBV19 and TRBJ1-5, is DGGITQSPKYLFRKEGQNVTLSCEQNLNHDAMYWYRQDPGQGLRLIYYSQIVNDFQKGDIAEGYSVSREKKESFPLTVTSAQKNPTAFYLCASSPGAWGQPQHFGDGTRLSIL.

The rearrangement links TRBV2 to TRBJ2-6; no clear D gene. V dropped 6 bases and J dropped 3 bases, with 3 bases sitting between them. CDR1 is SNHLY, CDR2 FYNNEI, per germline. The CDR3 consists of 12 residues. The CDR3 reads CASSGGANVLTF. In DNA, the CDR3 is TGTGCCAGCAGCGGTGGGGCCAACGTCCTGACTTTC. Looking up the rest from reference TRBV2 and TRBJ2-6 gives the full variable domain: EPEVTQTPSHQVTQMGQEVILRCVPISNHLYFYWYRQILGQKVEFLVSFYNNEISEKSEIFDDQFSVERPDGSNFTLKIRSTKLEDSAMYFCASSGGANVLTFGAGSRLTVL.

This chain links TRBV4-2 with TRBJ1-1, with D maybe TRBD1 (5 bases). V lost 1 base, J lost 8 bases, and 14 bases lay in between. Germline-derived CDR1 and CDR2 are LGHNA and YNFKEQ. CDR3 length: 14 residues. The CDR3 loop reads CASSQGGEEKEAFF. DNA for the CDR3: TGTGCCAGCAGCCAAGGGGGGGAGGAGAAGGAAGCTTTCTTT.

This clonotype was seen only a few times. The rearrangement links TRBV12-3 or TRBV12-4 to TRBJ2-3, with D possibly being TRBD1 or TRBD2 (5 bases each). Trimming removed 7 bases from V and 0 bases from J, with 8 bases in between. CDR3 size: 13 residues. The CDR3 DNA follows: TGTGCCAGCACCTGGGACAGCACAGATACGCAGTATTTT. It codes for CASTWDSTDTQYF.

In its sample, this clonotype was seen a few times. The chain links TRBV5-1 to TRBJ1-2; D remains unclear. In germline, CDR1 is SGHRS, CDR2 YFSETQ. The ends were cut back, 5 bases at V and 2 bases at J, with 7 bases in the middle. The CDR3 is 12 amino acids. CDR3 residues: CASRKENYGYTF. In DNA, the CDR3 is TGCGCCAGCAGGAAAGAGAACTATGGCTACACCTTC.

The gene calls are TRBV6-2 or TRBV6-3 and TRBJ2-6, with D hard to call. The germline gives CDR1 MNHEY, CDR2 SVGEGT. The CDR3 totals 13 residues. The ends were cut back, 6 bases at V and 2 bases at J, with 5 bases in the middle. The CDR3 spells CASRPPGANVLTF. In DNA form, the CDR3 reads TGTGCCAGCAGACCCCCTGGGGCCAACGTCCTGACTTTC.

This clonotype was detected many times. This CDR3 is CASIGPQDQETQYF. The CDR3 DNA is TGCGCCAGCATAGGGCCACAAGACCAAGAGACCCAGTACTTC. The genes are TRBV5-1 and TRBJ2-5; no firm D call. Trimming left V 6 bases short and J 0 bases short, with 12 bases between. This CDR3 is 14 amino acids long. Germline lookup yields CDR1 SGHRS and CDR2 YFSETQ. Full variable domain (rest looked up from reference TRBV5-1 and TRBJ2-5): KAGVTQTPRYLIKTRGQQVTLSCSPISGHRSVSWYQQTPGQGLQFLFEYFSETQRNKGNFPGRFSGRQFSNSRSEMNVSTLELGDSALYLCASIGPQDQETQYFGPGTRLLVL.

The chain uses TRBV5-5 and TRBJ2-3, with 11 bases aligning to TRBD2. Looked up from germline, CDR1 is SGHKS and CDR2 is YYEKEE (reference sequence). V shed 4 bases, J shed 4 bases, and the junction held 5 bases outside the gene matches. CDR3 size: 15 residues. CDR3 residues: CASSQTSGGADTQYF. CDR3 DNA sequence: TGTGCCAGCAGCCAAACTAGCGGGGGAGCAGATACGCAGTATTTT. The full variable domain, rest sourced from reference TRBV5-5 and TRBJ2-3, is DAGVTQSPTHLIKTRGQQVTLRCSPISGHKSVSWYQQVLGQGPQFIFQYYEKEERGRGNFPDRFSARQFPNYSSELNVNALLLGDSALYLCASSQTSGGADTQYFGPGTRLTVL.

This clonotype was picked up a small number of times. V is TRBV2 and J is TRBJ2-2, with 11 bases that match TRBD1. CDR1 is SNHLY, CDR2 FYNNEI, per germline. CDR3 length: 15 amino acids. Trimming at V came to 8 bases and at J to 4 bases, leaving 6 bases not matched to a gene. This chain's CDR3 is CASALGTGGTGELFF. CDR3 nucleotide sequence: TGTGCCAGCGCCTTAGGGACAGGGGGCACCGGGGAGCTGTTTTTT.

This clonotype has only a few counts. The chain has TRBV4-1 and TRBJ2-7; 9 positions match TRBD1. The CDR3 runs 15 residues. V shed 0 bases, J shed 7 bases, and the junction held 7 bases outside the gene matches. The germline gives CDR1 MGHRA, CDR2 YSYEKL. The CDR3 nucleotides are TGCGCCAGCAGCCAAGAATGGGACAGGGTAGGGGAGCAGTACTTC. It specifies CASSQEWDRVGEQYF.